Listed below are T cell receptor beta chains from one sample, sequenced in a study of T cells in Graves' hyperthyroidism and ophthalmopathy. One entry per CDR3 protein results from TCRdb running MiXCR on the multiplex PCR reads. The sample shows 660,000 or so distinct CDR3 sequences, 20% to 25% of them seen only once. Material for sequencing was blood. These receptors all stem from a man aged 25 to 45 with Graves' ophthalmopathy. Both conserved end residues are part of each CDR3.

j_gene | v_gene | CDR3aa
TRBJ2-1 | TRBV3-1 | CASTTLAGHEQFF
TRBJ2-7 | TRBV9 | CASSVGWGGYEQYF
TRBJ2-1 | TRBV7-6 | CASSPMGWDEQFF
TRBJ1-2 | TRBV7-8 | CASGGGPLDGYTF
TRBJ2-7 | TRBV27 | CASSLGTPGEQYF
TRBJ1-5 | TRBV5-4 | CASSLGGGAGNQPQHF
TRBJ2-7 | TRBV7-2 | CASSLIVSGSYEQYF
TRBJ2-2 | TRBV20-1 | CSARDRVAGTGELFF
TRBJ2-3 | TRBV2 | CASTKRESTDTQYF
TRBJ2-7 | TRBV19 | CASQDREWTYEQYF
TRBJ2-5 | TRBV28 | CASSPGGGRAGETQYF
TRBJ1-1 | TRBV11-2 | CASSLDFGTEAFF
TRBJ1-5 | TRBV6-1 | CASKLWDTSNQPQHF
TRBJ2-1 | TRBV5-1 | CASRRLAGGPNEQFF
TRBJ1-2 | TRBV10-3 | CAISESSGGPYGYTF
TRBJ2-7 | TRBV29-1 | CSVSGQANEQYF
TRBJ1-5 | TRBV9 | CASDRLAYRRNQPQHF
TRBJ2-2 | TRBV6-1 | CASSVLPPGLAGNTGELFF
TRBJ2-3 | TRBV7-8 | CASSPKRIGDTQYF
TRBJ2-5 | TRBV6-2/TRBV6-3 | CASSYYGQNQETQYF
TRBJ2-5 | TRBV6-1 | CASSEAIGGRETQYF
TRBJ2-7 | TRBV6-1 | CASSALGQSYEQYF
TRBJ1-2 | TRBV28 | CASTSSVNYGYTF
TRBJ2-4 | TRBV3-1 | CASSPAGKAKNIQYF
TRBJ2-1 | TRBV7-3 | CASSLTGPSGRAEEFF